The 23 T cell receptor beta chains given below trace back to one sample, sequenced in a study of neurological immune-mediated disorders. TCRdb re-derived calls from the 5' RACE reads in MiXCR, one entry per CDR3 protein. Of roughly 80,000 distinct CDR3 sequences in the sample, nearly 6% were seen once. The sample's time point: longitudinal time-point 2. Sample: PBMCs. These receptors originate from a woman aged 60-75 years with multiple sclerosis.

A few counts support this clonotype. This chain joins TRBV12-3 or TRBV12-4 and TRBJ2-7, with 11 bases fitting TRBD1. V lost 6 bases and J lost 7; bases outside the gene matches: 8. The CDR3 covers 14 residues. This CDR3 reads CASRTGTGGWEQYF. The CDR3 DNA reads TGTGCCAGCAGAACCGGGACAGGGGGATGGGAGCAGTACTTC.

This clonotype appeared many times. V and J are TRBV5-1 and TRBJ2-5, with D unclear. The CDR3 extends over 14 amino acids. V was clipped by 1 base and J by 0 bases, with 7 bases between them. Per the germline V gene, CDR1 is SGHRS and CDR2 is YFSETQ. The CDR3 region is CASSLSGDQETQYF. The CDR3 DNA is TGCGCCAGCAGCTTGTCAGGAGACCAAGAGACCCAGTACTTC.

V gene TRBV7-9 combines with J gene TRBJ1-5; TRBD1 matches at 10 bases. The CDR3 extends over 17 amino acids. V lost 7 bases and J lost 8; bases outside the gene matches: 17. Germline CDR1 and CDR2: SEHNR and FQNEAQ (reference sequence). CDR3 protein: CASIPDRGYKGNKPQHF. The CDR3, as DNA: TGTGCCAGCATCCCGGACAGGGGGTATAAGGGGAATAAGCCCCAGCATTTT.

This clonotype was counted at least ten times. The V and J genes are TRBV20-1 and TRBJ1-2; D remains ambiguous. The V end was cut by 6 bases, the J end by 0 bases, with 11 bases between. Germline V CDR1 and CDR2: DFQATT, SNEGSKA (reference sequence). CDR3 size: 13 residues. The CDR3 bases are TGCAGTGCGCCCCAGACCCCTAACTATGGCTACACCTTC. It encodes CSAPQTPNYGYTF.

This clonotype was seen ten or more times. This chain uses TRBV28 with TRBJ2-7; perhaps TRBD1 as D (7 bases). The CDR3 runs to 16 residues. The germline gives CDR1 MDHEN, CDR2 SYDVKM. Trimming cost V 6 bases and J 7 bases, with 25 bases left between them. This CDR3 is CASRGWTGGAGEEQYF. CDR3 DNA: TGTGCCAGCAGGGGGTGGACAGGCGGGGCAGGGGAAGAGCAGTACTTC.

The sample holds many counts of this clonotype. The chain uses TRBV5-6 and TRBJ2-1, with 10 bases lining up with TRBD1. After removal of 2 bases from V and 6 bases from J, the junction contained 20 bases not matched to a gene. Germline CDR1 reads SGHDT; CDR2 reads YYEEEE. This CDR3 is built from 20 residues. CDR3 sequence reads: CASSLSQFLTGTGAGNEQFF. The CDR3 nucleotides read TGTGCCAGCAGCTTAAGCCAATTTCTAACCGGGACAGGGGCCGGCAATGAGCAGTTCTTC.

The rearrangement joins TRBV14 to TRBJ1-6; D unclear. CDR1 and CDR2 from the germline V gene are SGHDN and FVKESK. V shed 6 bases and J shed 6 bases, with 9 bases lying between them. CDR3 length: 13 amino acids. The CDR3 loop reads CASSWGGNSPLHF. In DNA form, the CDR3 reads TGTGCCAGCAGTTGGGGAGGTAATTCACCCCTCCACTTT.

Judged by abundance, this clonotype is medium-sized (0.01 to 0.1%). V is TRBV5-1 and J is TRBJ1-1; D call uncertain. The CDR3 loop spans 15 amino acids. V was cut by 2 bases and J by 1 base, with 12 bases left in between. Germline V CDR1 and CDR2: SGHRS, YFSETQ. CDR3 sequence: CASSLMPLGNTEAFF. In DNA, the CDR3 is TGCGCCAGCAGCTTAATGCCCCTTGGGAACACTGAAGCTTTCTTT. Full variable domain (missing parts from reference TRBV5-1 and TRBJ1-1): KAGVTQTPRYLIKTRGQQVTLSCSPISGHRSVSWYQQTPGQGLQFLFEYFSETQRNKGNFPGRFSGRQFSNSRSEMNVSTLELGDSALYLCASSLMPLGNTEAFFGQGTRLTVV.

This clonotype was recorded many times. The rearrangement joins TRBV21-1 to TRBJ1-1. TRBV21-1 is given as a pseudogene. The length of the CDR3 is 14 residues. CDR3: CASSKGGSQTEAFF. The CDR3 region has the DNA TGTGCCAGCAGCAAGGGAGGGTCCCAGACTGAAGCTTTCTTT.

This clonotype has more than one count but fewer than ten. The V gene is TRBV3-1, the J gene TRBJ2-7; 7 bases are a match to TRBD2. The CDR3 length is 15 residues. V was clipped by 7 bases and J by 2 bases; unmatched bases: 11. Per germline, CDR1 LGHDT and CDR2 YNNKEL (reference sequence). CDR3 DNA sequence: TGTGCCAGCACCCCATGGGAGGGCAGGGCCTACGAGCAGTACTTC. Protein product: CASTPWEGRAYEQYF.

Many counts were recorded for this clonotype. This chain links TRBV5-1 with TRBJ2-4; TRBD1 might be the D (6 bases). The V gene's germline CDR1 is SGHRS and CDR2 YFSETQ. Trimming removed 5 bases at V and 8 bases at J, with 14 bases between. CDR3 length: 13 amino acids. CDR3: CASSSLQGDIQYF. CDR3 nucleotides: TGCGCCAGCAGTTCTCTACAGGGAGACATTCAGTACTTC.

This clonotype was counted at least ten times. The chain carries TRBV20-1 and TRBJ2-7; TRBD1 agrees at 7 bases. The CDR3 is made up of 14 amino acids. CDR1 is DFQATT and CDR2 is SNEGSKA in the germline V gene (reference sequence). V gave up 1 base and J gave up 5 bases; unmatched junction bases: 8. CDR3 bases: TGCAGTGCTAGAGCGCCAGACAGGGTCAACGAGCAGTACTTC. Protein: CSARAPDRVNEQYF.

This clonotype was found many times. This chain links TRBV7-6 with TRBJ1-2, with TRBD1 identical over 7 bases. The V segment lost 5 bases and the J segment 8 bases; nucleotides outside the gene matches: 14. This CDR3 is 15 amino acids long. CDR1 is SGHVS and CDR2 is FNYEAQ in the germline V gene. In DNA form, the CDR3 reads TGTGCCAGCAGCGCCGGAGCAGGGGGAAGAGGCGGCTACACCTTC. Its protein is CASSAGAGGRGGYTF.

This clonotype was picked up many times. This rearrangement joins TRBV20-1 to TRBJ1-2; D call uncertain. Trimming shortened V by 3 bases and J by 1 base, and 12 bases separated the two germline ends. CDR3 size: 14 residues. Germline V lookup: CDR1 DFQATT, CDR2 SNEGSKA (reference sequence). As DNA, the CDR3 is TGCAGTGCTAGGCGGTCAGCTCTTAACTATGGCTACACCTTC. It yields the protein CSARRSALNYGYTF.

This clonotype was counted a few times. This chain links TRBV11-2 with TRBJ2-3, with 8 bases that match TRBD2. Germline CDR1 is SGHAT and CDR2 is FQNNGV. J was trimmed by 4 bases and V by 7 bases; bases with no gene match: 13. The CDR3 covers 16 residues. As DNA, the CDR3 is TGTGCCAGCACCTTCCCCCCCGGGGGGGCCCCAGATACGCAGTATTTT. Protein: CASTFPPGGAPDTQYF.

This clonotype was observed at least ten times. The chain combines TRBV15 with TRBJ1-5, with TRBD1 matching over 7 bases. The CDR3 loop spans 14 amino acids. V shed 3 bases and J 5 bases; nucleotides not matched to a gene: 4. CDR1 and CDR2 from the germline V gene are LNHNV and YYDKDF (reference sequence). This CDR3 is CATSSPGTDQPQHF. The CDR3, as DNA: TGTGCCACCAGCAGCCCCGGGACAGATCAGCCCCAGCATTTT.

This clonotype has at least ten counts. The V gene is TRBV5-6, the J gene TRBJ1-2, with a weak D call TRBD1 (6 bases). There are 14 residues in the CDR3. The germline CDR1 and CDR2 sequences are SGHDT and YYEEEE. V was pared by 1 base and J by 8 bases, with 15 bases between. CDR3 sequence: CASSLNGGSYGYTF. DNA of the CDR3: TGTGCCAGCAGCTTGAACGGGGGCTCGTACGGCTACACCTTC.

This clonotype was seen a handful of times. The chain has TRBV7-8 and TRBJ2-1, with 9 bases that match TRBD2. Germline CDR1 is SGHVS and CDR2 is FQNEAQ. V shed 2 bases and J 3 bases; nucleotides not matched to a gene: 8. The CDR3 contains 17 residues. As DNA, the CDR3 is TGTGCCAGCAGCTTACTCCCTATTAGCGGGAGCTACAATGAGCAGTTCTTC. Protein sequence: CASSLLPISGSYNEQFF.

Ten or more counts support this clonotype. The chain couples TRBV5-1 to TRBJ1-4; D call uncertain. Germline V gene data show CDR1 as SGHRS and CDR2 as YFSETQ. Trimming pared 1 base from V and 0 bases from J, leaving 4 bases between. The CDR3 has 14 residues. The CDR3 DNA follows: TGCGCCAGCAGCTTGCTTGCAACTAATGAAAAACTGTTTTTT. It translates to CASSLLATNEKLFF.

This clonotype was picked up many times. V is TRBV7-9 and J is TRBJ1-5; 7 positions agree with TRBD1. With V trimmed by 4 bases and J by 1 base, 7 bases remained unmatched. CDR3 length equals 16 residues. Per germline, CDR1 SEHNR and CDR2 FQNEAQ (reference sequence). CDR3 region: CASSSTGSRSNQPQHF. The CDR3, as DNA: TGTGCCAGCAGCTCGACAGGGTCACGGAGCAATCAGCCCCAGCATTTT.

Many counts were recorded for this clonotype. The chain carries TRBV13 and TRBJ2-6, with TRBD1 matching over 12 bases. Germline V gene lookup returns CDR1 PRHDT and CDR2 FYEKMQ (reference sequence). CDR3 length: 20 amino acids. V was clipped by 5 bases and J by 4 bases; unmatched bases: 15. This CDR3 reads CASSTLVRDRGRGGANVLTF. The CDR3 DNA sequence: TGTGCCAGCAGCACCCTTGTCCGGGACAGGGGGCGCGGAGGGGCCAACGTCCTGACTTTC.

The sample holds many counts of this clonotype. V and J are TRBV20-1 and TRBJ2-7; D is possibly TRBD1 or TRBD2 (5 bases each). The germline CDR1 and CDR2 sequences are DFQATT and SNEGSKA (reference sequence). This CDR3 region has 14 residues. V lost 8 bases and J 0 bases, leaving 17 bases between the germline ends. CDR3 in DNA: TGCAGTCCGTACCGGGACCGATCCTCCTACGAGCAGTACTTC. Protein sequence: CSPYRDRSSYEQYF.

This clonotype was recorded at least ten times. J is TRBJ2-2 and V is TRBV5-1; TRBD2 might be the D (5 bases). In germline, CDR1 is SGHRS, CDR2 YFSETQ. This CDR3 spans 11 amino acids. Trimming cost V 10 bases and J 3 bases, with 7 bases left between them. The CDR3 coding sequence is TGCGCCGTTAGCGACACCGGGGAGCTGTTTTTT. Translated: CAVSDTGELFF. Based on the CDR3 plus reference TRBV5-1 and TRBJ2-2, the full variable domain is KAGVTQTPRYLIKTRGQQVTLSCSPISGHRSVSWYQQTPGQGLQFLFEYFSETQRNKGNFPGRFSGRQFSNSRSEMNVSTLELGDSALYLCAVSDTGELFFGEGSRLTVL.